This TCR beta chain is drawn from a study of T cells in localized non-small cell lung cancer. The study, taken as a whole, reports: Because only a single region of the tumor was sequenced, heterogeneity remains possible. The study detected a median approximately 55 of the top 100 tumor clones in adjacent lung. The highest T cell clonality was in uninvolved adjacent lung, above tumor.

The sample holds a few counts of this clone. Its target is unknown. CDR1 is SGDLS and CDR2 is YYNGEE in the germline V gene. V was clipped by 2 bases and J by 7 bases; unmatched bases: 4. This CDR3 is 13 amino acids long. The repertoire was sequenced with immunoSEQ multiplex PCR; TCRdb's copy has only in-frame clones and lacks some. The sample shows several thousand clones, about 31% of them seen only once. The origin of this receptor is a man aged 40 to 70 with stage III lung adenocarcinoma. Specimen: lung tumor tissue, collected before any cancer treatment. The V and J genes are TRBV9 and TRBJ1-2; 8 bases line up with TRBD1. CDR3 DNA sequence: TGTGCCAGCAGCGTCACAGGGGGACGTGGCTACACCTTC. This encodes CASSVTGGRGYTF.